This T cell receptor (beta chain) is drawn from a study of a mutant IDH1 vaccine in newly diagnosed glioma. Assay: immunoSEQ multiplex PCR; the TCRdb copy retains only in-frame clones and omits some. The sample has 65,000 to 70,000 clones, more than 70% seen once. The time point here: baseline, week 1 (first vaccination visit). Treatment reported: pre-vaccination baseline after standard-of-care therapy. This clone appeared a single time. Germline V CDR1 and CDR2: SGHDT, YYEEEE. V gave up 4 bases and J gave up 5 bases, with 12 bases separating them. CDR3 size: 13 residues. This TCR was recovered from a woman between 18 and 29 years old with glioma. Some clones in this sample may be carry-over from other donors' samples. This sequence joins TRBV5-6 and TRBJ2-5; possibly TRBD1 for D (5 bases). Sequenced here: peripheral blood mononuclear cells (PBMCs), sampled from a glioma patient treated with radiotherapy, temozolomide or both. CDR3 loop: CASSPQGGETQYF. In DNA form, the CDR3 reads TGTGCCAGCAGCCCGCAGGGTGGGGAGACCCAGTACTTC.